These 21 T cell receptor beta chains were all obtained from the same sample, sequenced in a study of blood T cell repertoires in COVID-19. Sequenced by immunoSEQ multiplex PCR; TCRdb stores in-frame clones only, minus some. Among about 260,000 clones listed, 86% were seen once. Sequenced material: peripheral blood. Receptor source: a man in his thirties or forties with active or convalescent COVID-19.

This chain joins TRBV6-5 and TRBJ1-6, with 9 bases that match TRBD1. This CDR3 has 13 residues. J lost 8 bases, V lost 6 bases, and 2 bases had no gene match. Germline CDR1 and CDR2: MNHEY and SVGAGI. CDR3 in amino acids: CASSRQGDSPLHF. The DNA of the CDR3 is TGTGCCAGCAGCAGACAGGGGGATTCACCCCTCCACTTT.

The chain carries TRBV2 and TRBJ1-2, with a weak D call TRBD1 (5 bases). This CDR3 spans 13 amino acids. Germline V gene lookup returns CDR1 SNHLY and CDR2 FYNNEI. V was clipped by 4 bases and J by 8 bases, with 14 bases between them. Written as DNA, the CDR3 is TGTGCCAGCAGTGTAGGGGAGGGGCCAGGCTACACCTTC. Translation: CASSVGEGPGYTF.

The CDR3 is CASSRGSSYNSPLHF. DNA for the CDR3: TGTGCCAGCAGTCGCGGGAGCTCCTATAATTCACCCCTCCACTTT. The genes are TRBV6-1 and TRBJ1-6; D is uncertain. The V and J ends lost 5 bases and 0 bases respectively, with 8 bases between them. From germline, CDR1 is MNHNS and CDR2 SASEGT. The CDR3 is 15 residues long.

The gene calls are TRBV11-2 and TRBJ2-2, with 7 nucleotides matching TRBD2. The CDR3 is made up of 15 amino acids. V was pared by 5 bases and J by 5 bases, with 8 bases of the junction left unmatched. Looked up from germline, CDR1 is SGHAT and CDR2 is FQNNGV. The CDR3 coding sequence is TGTGCCAGCAGCAAGGCGGGGGTACGAACCGGGGAGCTGTTTTTT. It codes for CASSKAGVRTGELFF.

The chain couples TRBV2 to TRBJ1-6, with TRBD1 as a possible D gene (5 bases). This CDR3 spans 12 amino acids. The V gene's germline CDR1 is SNHLY and CDR2 FYNNEI. This CDR3 is CATRGNNSPLHF. As DNA, the CDR3 is TGTGCAACAAGGGGTAACAATTCACCCCTCCACTTT.

The chain combines TRBV6-5 with TRBJ1-1; D may be TRBD1 (5 bases). The germline V and J ends were trimmed by 5 bases and 7 bases, with 17 bases remaining between them. CDR1 and CDR2 from the germline V gene are MNHEY and SVGAGI. This CDR3 is 14 amino acids long. CDR3 protein: CASSRGELSVEAFF. CDR3 coding DNA: TGTGCCAGCAGTCGGGGGGAGTTGTCTGTTGAAGCTTTCTTT.

The rearrangement links TRBV5-6 to TRBJ2-7; D unresolved. Germline V CDR1 and CDR2: SGHDT, YYEEEE. The V end was cut by 1 base, the J end by 0 bases, with 5 bases between. The CDR3 spans 13 residues. The CDR3 region is CASSLRVSYEQYF. The CDR3 nucleotides read TGTGCCAGCAGCTTGAGAGTCTCCTACGAGCAGTACTTC.

This chain connects TRBV9 to TRBJ2-3, with D possibly matching TRBD2 (6 bases). The CDR3 covers 15 residues. The germline V gene encodes CDR1 SGDLS and CDR2 YYNGEE. The V end lost 4 bases, the J end lost 0 bases, and 12 bases lay between the germline ends. The CDR3 coding sequence is TGTGCCAGCAGCCGGCGGGACTCTAGCACAGATACGCAGTATTTT. Its translation: CASSRRDSSTDTQYF.

The rearrangement uses TRBV7-2 and TRBJ2-7, with 9 nucleotides matching TRBD2. This CDR3 comprises 15 residues. The J segment lost 2 bases and the V segment lost 4 bases, leaving 6 bases of the junction unmatched. CDR1 and CDR2 from the germline V gene are SGHTA and FQGNSA. CDR3 loop: CASSSSAGGPYEQYF. The CDR3 coding sequence is TGTGCCAGCAGCTCCTCAGCGGGGGGCCCCTACGAGCAGTACTTC. The variable domain in full, completed from reference TRBV7-2 and TRBJ2-7, reads GAGVSQSPSNKVTEKGKDVELRCDPISGHTALYWYRQSLGQGLEFLIYFQGNSAPDKSGLPSDRFSAERTGGSVSTLTIQRTQQEDSAVYLCASSSSAGGPYEQYFGPGTRLTVT.

V is TRBV25-1 and J is TRBJ2-3; 14 nucleotides align to TRBD2. The CDR3 contains 14 residues. Germline V gene data show CDR1 as MGHDK and CDR2 as SYGVNS. Trimming cost V 8 bases and J 12 bases; bases outside gene matches: 10. CDR3 in DNA: TGTGCCAGCCACCCGGGACTAGCGGGGGACCGACAGTATTTT. Its translation: CASHPGLAGDRQYF. Supplemented by reference TRBV25-1 and TRBJ2-3, the full variable domain reads EADIYQTPRYLVIGTGKKITLECSQTMGHDKMYWYQQDPGMELHLIHYSYGVNSTEKGDLSSESTVSRIRTEHFPLTLESARPSHTSQYLCASHPGLAGDRQYFGPGTRLTVL.

This chain joins TRBV5-4 and TRBJ2-2; D is possibly TRBD1 (6 bases). Germline assignment: CDR1 SGHNT and CDR2 YYREEE (reference sequence). The V end was cut by 3 bases, the J end by 6 bases, with 12 bases between. The CDR3 runs 14 residues. CDR3 amino acids: CASSSPGVAGELFF. DNA for the CDR3: TGTGCCAGCAGCTCCCCAGGGGTCGCCGGGGAGCTGTTTTTT.

The gene calls are TRBV2 and TRBJ2-1; 10 positions agree with TRBD2. Losses at the gene ends were 8 bases for V and 0 bases for J; bases not matched to a gene: 10. CDR1 is SNHLY, CDR2 FYNNEI, per germline. The CDR3 has 17 residues. This CDR3 is CASWSSGGLSSYNEQFF. DNA for the CDR3: TGTGCCAGCTGGAGTAGCGGGGGGCTGAGCTCCTACAATGAGCAGTTCTTC.

The chain has TRBV19 and TRBJ2-1; a weak D match, TRBD1 (5 bases). V lost 3 bases and J 6 bases, leaving 21 bases between the germline ends. This CDR3 contains 17 residues. In germline, CDR1 is LNHDA, CDR2 SQIVND (reference sequence). The DNA for the CDR3 is TGTGCCAGTAGTATGCCCCCCACTGGGGCCTACAGCAATGAGCAGTTCTTC. This sequence encodes CASSMPPTGAYSNEQFF.

The genes are TRBV6-5 and TRBJ2-3; 8 bases agree with TRBD2. The junction had 4 bases not matched to a gene; V was cut back by 2 bases and J by 3 bases. This CDR3 contains 15 residues. Germline-derived CDR1 and CDR2 are MNHEY and SVGAGI. CDR3 amino acids: CASSYKGLETDTQYF. The CDR3 DNA reads TGTGCCAGCAGTTACAAGGGACTAGAGACAGATACGCAGTATTTT.

V is TRBV2 and J is TRBJ2-2, with D uncertain. V lost 7 bases to trimming and J lost 5 bases, with 11 bases between them. CDR3 size: 13 residues. The germline V gene encodes CDR1 SNHLY and CDR2 FYNNEI. This chain's CDR3 is CASKGSLTGELFF. The CDR3 nucleotides are TGTGCCAGCAAAGGTAGCTTGACCGGGGAGCTGTTTTTT. The full variable domain, its missing parts supplied by reference TRBV2 and TRBJ2-2, is EPEVTQTPSHQVTQMGQEVILRCVPISNHLYFYWYRQILGQKVEFLVSFYNNEISEKSEIFDDQFSVERPDGSNFTLKIRSTKLEDSAMYFCASKGSLTGELFFGEGSRLTVL.

The gene calls are TRBV11-2 and TRBJ2-2; D ambiguous. Germline CDR1 SGHAT, CDR2 FQNNGV. V gave up 5 bases and J gave up 4 bases, with 17 bases separating them. The CDR3 runs to 16 residues. The DNA of the CDR3 is TGTGCCAGCAGCCTGGCGTCAGGTTTGTTCACCGGGGAGCTGTTTTTT. Translated: CASSLASGLFTGELFF.

A few counts support this clone. The chain carries TRBV3-1 (or the pseudogene TRBV3-2) and TRBJ1-2; D is uncertain. Looked up from germline, CDR1 is LGHDT and CDR2 is YNNKEL (reference sequence). The germline V and J ends were trimmed by 4 bases and 2 bases, with 8 bases remaining between them. The CDR3 length is 13 residues. The CDR3 DNA is TGTGCCAGCAGCCCCCTTTTGAACTATGGCTACACCTTC. Translating it yields CASSPLLNYGYTF.

This clone has a single count. V usage is TRBV4-2 and J usage is TRBJ2-1; TRBD2 matches at 13 bases. In germline, CDR1 is LGHNA, CDR2 YNFKEQ. The CDR3 loop spans 16 amino acids. V gave up 5 bases and J gave up 8 bases; unmatched junction bases: 9. CDR3 amino acids: CASSEGLAGARDEQFF. The CDR3 DNA sequence: TGTGCCAGCAGCGAAGGACTAGCGGGGGCCAGAGATGAGCAGTTCTTC.

This clone occurred a few times. This CDR3 is also generated by other DNA sequences in the sample. The rearrangement joins TRBV19 to TRBJ2-4; D ambiguous. Germline CDR1 and CDR2: LNHDA and SQIVND (reference sequence). The CDR3 loop spans 14 amino acids. Trimming shortened V by 7 bases and J by 1 base, and 11 bases separated the two germline ends. This chain's CDR3 is CASKRGEAKNIQYF. CDR3 sequence (DNA): TGTGCCAGTAAGCGAGGAGAGGCCAAAAACATTCAGTACTTC.

The V gene is TRBV19, the J gene TRBJ2-1, with 9 bases aligning to TRBD2. Trimming took 0 bases from V and 6 from J; bases not matched to a gene: 6. CDR3 length: 16 amino acids. CDR1 and CDR2 (germline): LNHDA, SQIVND (reference sequence). The CDR3 region is CASSIEASGNPNEQFF. CDR3 in DNA: TGTGCCAGTAGTATAGAGGCTAGCGGGAACCCCAATGAGCAGTTCTTC.

This clone has a handful of counts. The chain joins TRBV4-3 to TRBJ1-6, with D possibly being TRBD1 (5 bases). Germline V lookup: CDR1 LGHNA, CDR2 YSLEER. The CDR3 length is 18 residues. V was shortened by 4 bases and J by 3 bases, with 19 bases between the two germline ends. Here the CDR3 DNA reads TGCGCCAGCAGCCCGGACCCCCAGGGTTCAATCTATAATTCACCCCTCCACTTT. This translates into CASSPDPQGSIYNSPLHF.